The entry below gives a single TCR beta chain sequence along with its context. As processed by the authors: Nucleated cell counts were estimated from reference gene primer amplification. Some clones are missing from TCRdb's copy, which holds only in-frame ones; the method was immunoSEQ multiplex PCR. V, J and clone size reflect that table, while D and trimming were determined from the DNA. Here the sample spans about 33,000 clones, 87% being singletons. The source of the sample is a study of blood T cell repertoires in COVID-19. About the study: COVID-19 samples, acute and convalescent, were from the United States, Italy and Spain. T cells, B-cell-depleted T cells, or PBMCs supplied cDNA or gDNA.

V was pared by 3 bases and J by 0 bases, with 8 bases between. Germline-derived CDR1 and CDR2 are MDHEN and SYDVKM. This CDR3 has 14 residues. Sequencing was performed on peripheral blood. The genes are TRBV28 and TRBJ1-2; D not resolved. The sequence was collected from a man in his sixties with acute or convalescent COVID-19. The CDR3 region is CASSFRRANYGYTF. As DNA, the CDR3 is TGTGCCAGCAGTTTCAGGCGGGCTAACTATGGCTACACCTTC.